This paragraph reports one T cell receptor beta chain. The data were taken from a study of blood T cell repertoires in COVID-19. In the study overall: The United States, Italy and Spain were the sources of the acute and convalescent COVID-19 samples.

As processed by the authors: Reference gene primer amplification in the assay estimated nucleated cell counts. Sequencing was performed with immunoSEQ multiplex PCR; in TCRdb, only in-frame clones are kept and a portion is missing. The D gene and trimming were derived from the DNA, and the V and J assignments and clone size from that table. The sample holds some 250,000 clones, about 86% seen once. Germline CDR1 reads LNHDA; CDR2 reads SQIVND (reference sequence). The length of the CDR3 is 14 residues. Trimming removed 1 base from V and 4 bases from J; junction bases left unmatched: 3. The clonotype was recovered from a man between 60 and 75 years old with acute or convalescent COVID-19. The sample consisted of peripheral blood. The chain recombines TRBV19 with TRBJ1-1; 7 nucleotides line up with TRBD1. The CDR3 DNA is TGTGCCAGTAGTATAGCGACAGGGAGCACTGAAGCTTTCTTT. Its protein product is CASSIATGSTEAFF.